This is a list of T cell receptor beta chains from one sample in a study. TCRdb reprocessed the 5' RACE reads with MiXCR, giving one entry per CDR3 protein. The sample contains approximately 53,000 distinct CDR3 sequences, 25% to 30% of which appear only once. Sequenced material: tumor-infiltrating memory CD4+ T cells sorted from the breast tumor. These receptors came from a female donor with breast cancer. Each CDR3 is given with its conserved first and last residue. The D gene is left open where the match is weak. Clone size is shown for a subset of rows, as once, few, many or a class of expanded clone.

cdr3_length j_call clone_size v_call d_call cdr3_aa cdr3_nt
14 TRBJ2-5 few TRBV20-1 NA CSAYDPPPQETQYF TGCAGTGCATACGACCCACCCCCCCAAGAGACCCAGTACTTC
15 TRBJ2-1 NA TRBV5-1 TRBD2 CASSLVTSVAGEQFF TGCGCCAGCAGCTTGGTGACTAGCGTGGCTGGGGAGCAGTTCTTC
18 TRBJ2-2 NA TRBV6-6 NA CASSTVPGRKGGTGELFF TGTGCCAGCAGCACCGTTCCGGGCAGGAAGGGCGGCACCGGGGAGCTGTTTTTT
13 TRBJ2-7 NA TRBV20-1 NA CSASRDGRGEQYF TGCAGTGCTAGTCGGGACGGCCGGGGGGAGCAGTACTTC
15 TRBJ2-1 few TRBV7-9 TRBD1 CASNNDREFYNEQFF TGTGCCAGCAACAACGACAGGGAATTCTACAATGAGCAGTTCTTC
14 TRBJ2-7 once TRBV11-3 TRBD1 CASSSGTGGYEQYF TGTGCCAGCAGCTCCGGGACAGGGGGCTACGAGCAGTACTTC
14 TRBJ2-2 NA TRBV7-2 NA CASSLGAAGGELFF TGTGCCAGCAGCTTAGGGGCAGCCGGCGGGGAGCTGTTTTTT
13 TRBJ2-1 NA TRBV29-1 NA CSVDSGTRDEQFF TGCAGCGTCGATTCCGGGACCCGGGATGAGCAGTTCTTC
13 TRBJ1-1 NA TRBV5-1 TRBD1 CASTGTENTEAFF TGCGCCAGCACCGGGACAGAGAACACTGAAGCTTTCTTT
13 TRBJ2-3 few TRBV7-7 NA CASSLDVRDTQYF TGTGCTAGCAGCTTAGACGTTAGAGATACGCAGTATTTT
15 TRBJ2-2 NA TRBV20-1 TRBD1 CSARDFRGPTGELFF TGCAGTGCTAGAGATTTCAGGGGGCCCACCGGGGAGCTGTTTTTT
12 TRBJ2-1 few TRBV3-1 NA CASSQEGQRCLF TGTGCCAGCAGCCAAGAGGGCCAAAGGTGCCTCTTC
14 TRBJ1-1 NA TRBV5-1 NA CASSNVGTHTEAFF TGCGCCAGCAGCAACGTCGGGACCCACACTGAAGCTTTCTTT
16 TRBJ2-4 few TRBV5-4 NA CASSFGDPLTKNIQYF TGTGCCAGCAGCTTCGGGGACCCCTTAACCAAAAACATTCAGTACTTC
14 TRBJ2-4 once TRBV3-1 TRBD1 CASSRGQGADIQYF TGTGCCAGCAGCCGGGGACAGGGGGCGGACATTCAGTACTTC
15 TRBJ1-4 few TRBV20-1 NA CSARDDTGLGEKLFF TGCAGTGCTAGAGACGATACAGGCCTTGGGGAAAAACTGTTTTTT
12 TRBJ2-1 few TRBV6-1 NA CASSERGNEQFF TGTGCCAGCAGTGAGAGGGGGAATGAGCAGTTCTTC
13 TRBJ1-1 NA TRBV5-4 NA CASSLRSDSYAFF TGTGCCAGCAGCCTTAGGAGCGACTCATACGCTTTCTTT
15 TRBJ2-7 NA TRBV18 NA CASSPTALGSYEQYF TGTGCCAGCTCACCGACGGCCCTTGGGTCCTACGAGCAGTACTTC
15 TRBJ1-1 few TRBV7-3 NA CASSPSGRGGTEAFF TGTGCCAGCAGCCCCAGTGGGAGGGGGGGCACTGAAGCTTTCTTT
15 TRBJ2-1 NA TRBV27 TRBD2 CASRDGTSRYNEQFF TGTGCCAGCCGCGACGGGACTAGCCGCTATAATGAGCAGTTCTTC
13 TRBJ2-5 few TRBV7-6 NA CASSLWGSETQYF TGTGCCAGCAGCTTATGGGGTTCGGAGACCCAGTACTTC
14 TRBJ2-1 NA TRBV5-1 NA CASSFGPSANEQFF TGCGCCAGCAGCTTTGGGCCTAGCGCCAATGAGCAGTTCTTC
14 TRBJ2-3 few TRBV7-3 NA CASSLSVGTDTQYF TGTGCCAGCAGCTTATCGGTGGGCACAGATACGCAGTATTTT
14 TRBJ2-3 few TRBV7-3 NA CASSLRASTDTQYF TGTGCCAGCAGCCTACGGGCTAGCACAGATACGCAGTATTTT
13 TRBJ2-7 few TRBV5-1 NA CASSLLSAGEQYF TGCGCCAGCAGCTTGCTCAGCGCAGGCGAGCAGTACTTC
19 TRBJ2-3 few TRBV15 TRBD2 CATSFYGLAGDGNTDTQYF TGTGCCACCAGCTTCTACGGACTAGCGGGAGACGGGAACACAGATACGCAGTATTTT
12 TRBJ2-1 NA TRBV3-1 NA CASSQASGEQFF TGTGCCAGCAGCCAAGCTTCAGGGGAGCAGTTCTTC
12 TRBJ2-7 NA TRBV20-1 NA CSASDSNNEQYF TGCAGTGCTAGTGACAGTAATAACGAGCAGTACTTC
15 TRBJ2-7 few TRBV4-2 NA CASSHHTDRAYEQYF TGTGCCAGCAGCCACCACACCGACAGAGCCTACGAGCAGTACTTC
13 TRBJ2-3 few TRBV7-2 NA CASSPPKADTQDF TGTGCCAGCAGCCCCCCAAAGGCAGATACGCAGGATTTT
15 TRBJ2-1 few TRBV3-1 NA CASSPPGLSYNEQFF TGTGCCAGCAGCCCACCGGGCCTTTCCTACAATGAGCAGTTCTTC
13 TRBJ2-3 NA TRBV11-2 NA CASSHGRTDTQYF TGTGCCAGCAGCCACGGCCGCACAGATACGCAGTATTTT
17 TRBJ2-6 NA TRBV5-1 NA CASTRTAISSGANVLSF TGCGCCAGCACACGGACAGCAATTTCCTCTGGGGCCAACGTCCTGTCTTTC
15 TRBJ2-7 few TRBV2 NA CASSPLRDFTYEQYF TGTGCCAGCAGTCCTCTCCGGGACTTTACCTACGAGCAGTACTTC
13 TRBJ1-3 few TRBV7-8 NA CASSSISGNTIYF TGTGCCAGCAGCAGTATCTCTGGAAACACCATATATTTT
13 TRBJ1-5 NA TRBV28 NA CASTGLRNQPQHF TGTGCCAGCACAGGACTTCGCAATCAGCCCCAGCATTTT
14 TRBJ1-5 NA TRBV6-1 NA CASSGQRGNQPQHF TGTGCCAGCAGTGGACAACGGGGCAATCAGCCCCAGCATTTT
14 TRBJ2-2 NA TRBV9 NA CASSVVEATGELFF TGTGCCAGCAGCGTAGTTGAGGCGACCGGGGAGCTGTTTTTT
17 TRBJ2-1 NA TRBV29-1 TRBD2 CSVESVAGPFLYNEQFF TGCAGCGTTGAATCAGTAGCGGGGCCCTTCCTCTACAATGAGCAGTTCTTC
16 TRBJ1-1 many TRBV5-5 NA CASSPEGLVGMGPAFF TGTGCCAGCAGCCCCGAAGGTCTCGTAGGGATGGGGCCGGCTTTCTTT
16 TRBJ2-1 NA TRBV5-6 TRBD2 CASSLWGGASYNEQFF TGTGCCAGCAGCTTGTGGGGGGGAGCGTCCTACAATGAGCAGTTCTTC
15 TRBJ2-3 NA TRBV9 NA CASSKGTSNTDTQYF TGTGCCAGCAGCAAAGGGACTTCAAACACGGATACGCAGTATTTT
15 TRBJ2-7 NA TRBV9 NA CASSVIAEPTGEQYF TGTGCCAGCAGCGTAATTGCGGAGCCTACAGGAGAGCAGTACTTC
13 TRBJ2-2 few TRBV3-1 NA CASSQFYTGELFF TGTGCCAGCAGCCAATTCTACACCGGGGAGCTGTTTTTT
13 TRBJ1-5 NA TRBV7-9 NA CASSLLPDQPQHF TGTGCCAGCAGCTTACTTCCCGATCAGCCCCAGCATTTT